This TCR beta chain comes out of a study of beta chain features in type 1 diabetes. Study-wide results and caveats: Shortening that was moderate but significant affected the TCRB CDR3s of Type 1 diabetes patients in all four CD4+ subsets. TCRB rearrangement may or may not be influenced by HLA type; here this remained unresolved. Lower insertion and higher deletion counts appeared at VDJ junctions in type 1 diabetes patients.

Donors underwent one heparinised blood draw, 100 to 150 mL on average. CDR1 is SGHNT, CDR2 YYREEE, per germline (reference sequence). The CDR3 is 13 residues long. Trimming removed 1 base from V and 4 bases from J, with 8 bases in between. All of the isolated RNA was reverse transcribed, so expressed TCRB transcripts were sequenced. This table comes from immunoSEQ multiplex PCR, and its TCRdb copy is limited to in-frame clones, with some not included. Of approximately 240,000 clones in the sample, roughly 17% are singletons; the top ten hold approximately 0.086%. This clone occurred a few times. Its antigen is still unknown.

The chain carries TRBV5-4 and TRBJ2-5; D gene uncertain. The TCR originated in a man aged 30 to 39 with type 1 diabetes. Specimen: naive CD4+ T cells from blood. In DNA, the CDR3 is TGTGCCAGCAGCTTGCCAGGTTCAGAGACCCAGTACTTC. The encoded protein is CASSLPGSETQYF.